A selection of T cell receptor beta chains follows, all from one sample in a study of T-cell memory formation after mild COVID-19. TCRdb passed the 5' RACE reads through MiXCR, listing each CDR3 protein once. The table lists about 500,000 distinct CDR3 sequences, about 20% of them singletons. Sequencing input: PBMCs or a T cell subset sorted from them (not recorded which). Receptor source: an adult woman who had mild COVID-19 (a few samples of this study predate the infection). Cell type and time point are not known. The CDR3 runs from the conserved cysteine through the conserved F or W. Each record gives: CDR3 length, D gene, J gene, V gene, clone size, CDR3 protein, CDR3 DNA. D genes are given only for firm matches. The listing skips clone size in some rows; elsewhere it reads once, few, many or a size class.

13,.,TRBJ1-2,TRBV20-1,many,CSARWNSGDGYTF,TGCAGTGCTAGATGGAATTCGGGGGATGGCTACACCTTC
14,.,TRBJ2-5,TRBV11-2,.,CASSWGAQQETQYF,TGTGCCAGCAGCTGGGGGGCCCAACAAGAGACCCAGTACTTC
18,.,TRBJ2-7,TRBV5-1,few,CASSLSGREWGRSYEQYF,TGCGCCAGCAGCTTAAGCGGCAGGGAGTGGGGGCGATCCTACGAGCAGTACTTC
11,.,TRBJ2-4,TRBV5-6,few,CASSFRGIQYF,TGTGCCAGCAGTTTTAGGGGCATTCAGTACTTC
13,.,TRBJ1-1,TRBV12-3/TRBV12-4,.,CASSSLLVGEAFF,TGTGCCAGCAGTTCTCTACTTGTGGGGGAAGCTTTCTTT
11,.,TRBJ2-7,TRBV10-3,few,CATKFLYEQYF,TGTGCCACCAAGTTCCTCTACGAGCAGTACTTC
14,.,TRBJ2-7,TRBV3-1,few,CASSQVVSFYEQYF,TGTGCCAGCAGCCAAGTCGTCAGTTTTTACGAGCAGTACTTC
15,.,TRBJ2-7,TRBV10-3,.,CAISESLGAAGEQYF,TGTGCCATCAGTGAGTCTTTGGGGGCCGCTGGGGAGCAGTACTTC
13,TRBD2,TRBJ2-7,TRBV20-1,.,CSALAGGPFEQYF,TGCAGTGCTTTAGCGGGAGGGCCTTTCGAGCAGTACTTC
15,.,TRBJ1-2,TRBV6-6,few,CASSSPRDSNYGYTF,TGTGCCAGCAGCTCCCCCCGGGATAGTAACTATGGCTACACCTTC
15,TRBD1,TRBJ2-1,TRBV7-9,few,CASTTPGQVYNEQFF,TGTGCCAGCACAACCCCGGGACAGGTGTACAATGAGCAGTTCTTC
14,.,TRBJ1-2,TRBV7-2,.,CASRPPTGNYGYTF,TGTGCCAGCAGACCCCCGACGGGTAACTATGGCTACACCTTC
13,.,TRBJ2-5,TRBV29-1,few,CSVLGRLGETQYF,TGCAGCGTGCTCGGGAGACTTGGAGAGACCCAGTACTTC
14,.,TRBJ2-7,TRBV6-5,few,CASSSFGVSGEQYF,TGTGCCAGCAGCTCTTTTGGGGTATCGGGTGAGCAGTACTTC
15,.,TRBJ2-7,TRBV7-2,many,CASSLEAGSAYEQYF,TGTGCCAGCAGCTTAGAGGCCGGATCGGCCTACGAGCAGTACTTC
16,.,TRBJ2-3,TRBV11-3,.,CASSLEGWERTDTQYF,TGTGCCAGCAGCTTAGAAGGGTGGGAGCGAACAGATACGCAGTATTTT
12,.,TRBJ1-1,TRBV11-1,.,CASSLATTEAFF,TGTGCCAGCAGCTTAGCGACCACTGAAGCTTTCTTT
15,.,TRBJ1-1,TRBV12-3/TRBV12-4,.,CASSPLGRLNTEAFF,TGTGCCAGCAGTCCCCTGGGACGGCTGAACACTGAAGCTTTCTTT
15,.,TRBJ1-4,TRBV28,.,CASSIQTATNEKLFF,TGTGCCAGCAGTATCCAGACAGCAACTAATGAAAAACTGTTTTTT
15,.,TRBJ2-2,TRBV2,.,CASKVQGANTGELFF,TGTGCCAGCAAGGTACAGGGAGCGAACACCGGGGAGCTGTTTTTT
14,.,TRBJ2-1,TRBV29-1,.,CSVGSGPWYNEQFF,TGCAGCGTTGGCTCAGGGCCGTGGTACAATGAGCAGTTCTTC
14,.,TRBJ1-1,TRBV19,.,CASREDSRNTEAFF,TGTGCCAGTAGGGAGGACAGTCGGAACACTGAAGCTTTCTTT
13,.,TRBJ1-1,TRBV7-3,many,CASSLQENTEAFF,TGTGCCAGCAGCTTACAGGAGAACACTGAAGCTTTCTTT
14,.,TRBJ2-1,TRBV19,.,CASSSDSWTNEQFF,TGTGCCAGTAGCTCGGACTCCTGGACAAATGAGCAGTTCTTC
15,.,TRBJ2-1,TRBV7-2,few,CASSSWALGQNEQFF,TGTGCCAGCAGCTCCTGGGCACTAGGACAGAATGAGCAGTTCTTC
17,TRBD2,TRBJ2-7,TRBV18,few,CASSPPSSGVFSYEQYF,TGTGCCAGCTCACCACCGTCTAGCGGAGTATTCTCCTACGAGCAGTACTTC
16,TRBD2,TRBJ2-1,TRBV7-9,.,CASSYPGRAGHNEQFF,TGTGCCAGCAGCTACCCCGGACGAGCGGGGCACAATGAGCAGTTCTTC